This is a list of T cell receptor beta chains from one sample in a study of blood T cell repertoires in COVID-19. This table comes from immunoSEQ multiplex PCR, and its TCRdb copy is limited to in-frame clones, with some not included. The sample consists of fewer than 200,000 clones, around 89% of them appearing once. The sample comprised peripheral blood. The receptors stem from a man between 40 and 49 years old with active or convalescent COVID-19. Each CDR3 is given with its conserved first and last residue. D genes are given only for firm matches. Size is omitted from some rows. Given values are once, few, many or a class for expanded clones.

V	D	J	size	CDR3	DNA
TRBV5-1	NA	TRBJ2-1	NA	CASSSDYTGKGNEQFF	TGCGCCAGCAGCTCAGATTATACAGGGAAAGGAAATGAGCAGTTCTTC
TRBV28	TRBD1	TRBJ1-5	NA	CASTPTGTGINQPQHF	TGTGCCAGCACTCCTACCGGGACAGGGATTAATCAGCCCCAGCATTTT
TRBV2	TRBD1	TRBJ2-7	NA	CASSERGQSSNEQYF	TGTGCCAGCAGTGAACGGGGACAGAGTAGTAACGAGCAGTACTTC
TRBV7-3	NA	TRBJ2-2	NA	CASSLAGVNGELFF	TGTGCCAGCAGCTTAGCAGGGGTTAACGGGGAGCTGTTTTTT
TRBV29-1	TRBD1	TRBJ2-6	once	CSVKGQGSGANVLTF	TGCAGCGTTAAGGGACAGGGATCTGGGGCCAACGTCCTGACTTTC
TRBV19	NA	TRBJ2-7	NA	CASSRPDRSYEQYF	TGTGCCAGTAGTCGACCGGACAGATCCTACGAGCAGTACTTC
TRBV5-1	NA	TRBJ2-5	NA	CASSLGQQETQYF	TGCGCCAGCAGCTTGGGGCAGCAAGAGACCCAGTACTTC
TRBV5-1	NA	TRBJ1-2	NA	CASSPQQGSGYTF	TGCGCCAGCAGCCCCCAGCAGGGGTCTGGCTACACCTTC
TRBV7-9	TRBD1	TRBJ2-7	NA	CASSLDRTGPEQYF	TGTGCCAGCAGCTTAGATCGGACAGGGCCAGAGCAGTACTTC
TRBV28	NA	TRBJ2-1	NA	CASSFGAGQGFF	TGTGCCAGCAGTTTTGGGGCAGGACAAGGGTTCTTC
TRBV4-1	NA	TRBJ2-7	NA	CASSQELAAVYEQYF	TGCGCCAGCAGCCAAGAACTAGCCGCAGTCTACGAGCAGTACTTC
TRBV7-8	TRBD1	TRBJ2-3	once	CASSPKTGIGTDTQYF	TGTGCCAGCAGCCCGAAGACAGGGATTGGCACAGATACGCAGTATTTT
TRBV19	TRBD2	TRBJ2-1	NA	CASSIDLAGAHNEQFF	TGTGCCAGTAGTATAGACTTAGCGGGAGCTCACAATGAGCAGTTCTTC
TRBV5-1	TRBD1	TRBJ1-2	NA	CASSFRTGTGVNYGYTF	TGCGCCAGCAGCTTCAGAACCGGGACAGGGGTTAACTATGGCTACACCTTC
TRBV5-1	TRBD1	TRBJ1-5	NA	CASSTGTVNQPQHF	TGCGCCAGCAGCACGGGGACAGTCAATCAGCCCCAGCATTTT
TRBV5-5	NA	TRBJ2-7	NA	CASSQGASYEQYF	TGTGCCAGCAGTCAAGGGGCTTCCTACGAGCAGTACTTC
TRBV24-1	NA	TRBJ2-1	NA	CATSLPSDNNEQFF	TGTGCCACCAGTTTACCTAGCGACAACAATGAGCAGTTCTTC
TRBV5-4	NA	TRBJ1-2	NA	CASSLVEGQTSNYGYTF	TGTGCCAGCAGCTTGGTCGAAGGACAGACGTCTAACTATGGCTACACCTTC
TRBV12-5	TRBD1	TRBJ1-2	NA	CASGSGDRDYYGYTF	TGTGCTAGTGGTTCCGGGGACAGGGATTACTATGGCTACACCTTC
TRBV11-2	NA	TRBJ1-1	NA	CASGPGRSRNTEAFF	TGTGCCAGCGGCCCAGGGAGGTCCCGAAACACTGAAGCTTTCTTT
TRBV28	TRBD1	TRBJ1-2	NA	CASSLVQTGGEGYTF	TGTGCCAGCAGTTTAGTACAAACAGGGGGCGAAGGCTACACCTTC
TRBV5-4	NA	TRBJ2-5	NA	CASSLGAGYQTQYF	TGTGCCAGCAGCTTAGGGGCCGGATATCAAACCCAGTACTTC
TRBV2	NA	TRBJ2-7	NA	CASSEAQQVTYEQYF	TGTGCCAGCAGTGAAGCGCAACAAGTAACCTACGAGCAGTACTTC
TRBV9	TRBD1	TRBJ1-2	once	CASSVGTGVGGYTF	TGTGCCAGCAGCGTAGGGACAGGGGTTGGTGGCTACACCTTC
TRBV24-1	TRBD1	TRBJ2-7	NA	CATSDYDRGAYEQYF	TGTGCCACCAGTGATTATGACAGGGGGGCGTACGAGCAGTACTTC
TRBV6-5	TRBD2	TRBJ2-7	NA	CASRTGTSSSYEQYF	TGTGCCAGCAGGACCGGGACTAGCAGTTCCTACGAGCAGTACTTC
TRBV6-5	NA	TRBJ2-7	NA	CASSYTTGDTYEQYF	TGTGCCAGCAGTTACACGACCGGGGATACCTACGAGCAGTACTTC
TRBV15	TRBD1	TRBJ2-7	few	CATGRTGSSYEQYF	TGTGCCACCGGACGGACAGGGTCATCCTACGAGCAGTACTTC
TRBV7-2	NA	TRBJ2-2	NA	CASSLAGARITGELFF	TGTGCCAGCAGCTTAGCAGGGGCCAGGATCACCGGGGAGCTGTTTTTT
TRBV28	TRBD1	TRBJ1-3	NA	CASSLTGGTRLSGNTIYF	TGTGCCAGCAGTTTGACAGGGGGCACCCGGCTCTCTGGAAACACCATATATTTT
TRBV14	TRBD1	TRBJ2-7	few	CASSPPGTGRKYYEQYF	TGTGCCAGCAGCCCCCCCGGGACAGGTCGAAAATACTACGAGCAGTACTTC
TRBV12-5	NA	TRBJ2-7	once	CASGLVIMSSYEQYF	TGTGCTAGTGGTTTGGTAATCATGAGCTCCTACGAGCAGTACTTC